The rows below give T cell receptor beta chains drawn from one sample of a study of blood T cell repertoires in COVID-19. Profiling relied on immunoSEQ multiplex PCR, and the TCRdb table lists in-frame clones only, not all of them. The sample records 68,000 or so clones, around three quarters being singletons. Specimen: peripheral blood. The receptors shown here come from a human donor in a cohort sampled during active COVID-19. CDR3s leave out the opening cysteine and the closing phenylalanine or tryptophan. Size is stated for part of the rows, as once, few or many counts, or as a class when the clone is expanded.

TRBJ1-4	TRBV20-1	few	SASPGTGNEKLF
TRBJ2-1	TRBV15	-	ATRGGAGNEQF
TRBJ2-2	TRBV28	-	ASNEYTGELF
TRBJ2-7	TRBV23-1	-	ASSPQGETYEQY
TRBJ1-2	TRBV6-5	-	ASNPGQQFYGYT
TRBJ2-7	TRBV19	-	ASSTGLRGEQY
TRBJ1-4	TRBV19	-	ASKGGATNEKLF
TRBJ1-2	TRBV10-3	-	AISADRGVGGYT
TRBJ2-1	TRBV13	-	ASSLGIGYSI
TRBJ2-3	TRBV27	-	ASSISQDGTDTQY
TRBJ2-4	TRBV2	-	ASSEAGQGLHIQY
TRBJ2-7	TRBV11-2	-	ASSLVSPGPRAYEQY
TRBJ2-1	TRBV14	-	ASSQLALGNEQF
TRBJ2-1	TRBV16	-	ASSQLRGEQF
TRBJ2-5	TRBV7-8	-	ASSYRPPGQETQY
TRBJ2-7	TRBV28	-	ASSQSAGGPSYEQY
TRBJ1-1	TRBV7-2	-	ASSLGQGPTEAF
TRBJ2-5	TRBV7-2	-	ASSSSSGGQETQY
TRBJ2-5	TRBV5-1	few	ASSFLSPTGGEETQY
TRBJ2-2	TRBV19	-	ASRGRWEVPNTGELF
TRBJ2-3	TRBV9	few	ASSGTAAVTQY
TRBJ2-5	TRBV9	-	ASSAGQGAPQY
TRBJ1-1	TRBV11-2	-	ASSLVRGPAEAF
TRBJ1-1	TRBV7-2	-	ASSLERLNTEAF
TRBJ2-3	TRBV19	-	ASSMGLAYSDTQY
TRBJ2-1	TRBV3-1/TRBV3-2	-	ASSQLRERVRHEQF
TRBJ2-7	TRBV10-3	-	AISGGTHYEQY
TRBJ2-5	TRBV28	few	ASSSQGFQETQY
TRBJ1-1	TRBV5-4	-	ASSWTGKNTEAF
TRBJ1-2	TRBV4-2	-	ASSQETGAPYGYT
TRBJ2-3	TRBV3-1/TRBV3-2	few	ASSQVLERGRSDTQY
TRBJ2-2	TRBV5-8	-	ASSLQGADTGELF
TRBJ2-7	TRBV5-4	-	ASSSGSGSVGEQY
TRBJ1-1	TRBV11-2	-	ASSLGQTNTEAF
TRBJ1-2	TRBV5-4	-	ASSLQGISGYT
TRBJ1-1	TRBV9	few	ASSRTGTATEAF
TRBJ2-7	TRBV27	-	ASSFGRGRGSYEQY
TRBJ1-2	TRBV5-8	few	ASSRTGPYGYT
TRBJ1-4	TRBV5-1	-	ASSLGGGTEKLF
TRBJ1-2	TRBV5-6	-	ASSLVNRGNYGYT
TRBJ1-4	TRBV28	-	ASSLSGSYGEKLF
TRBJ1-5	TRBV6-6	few	ASSYAQVFNQPQH
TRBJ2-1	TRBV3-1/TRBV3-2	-	ASGPYLTRDRQHNEQF
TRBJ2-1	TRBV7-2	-	ASSLAPAGTYNEQF
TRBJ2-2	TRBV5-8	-	ASSLTGANTGELF
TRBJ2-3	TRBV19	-	ASSEMGRGQATDTQY
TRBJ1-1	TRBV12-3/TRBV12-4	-	AIAGQGDEAF
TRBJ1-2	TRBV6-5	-	ATRAGLGYGYT
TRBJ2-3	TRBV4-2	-	ASSQDRSTDTQY